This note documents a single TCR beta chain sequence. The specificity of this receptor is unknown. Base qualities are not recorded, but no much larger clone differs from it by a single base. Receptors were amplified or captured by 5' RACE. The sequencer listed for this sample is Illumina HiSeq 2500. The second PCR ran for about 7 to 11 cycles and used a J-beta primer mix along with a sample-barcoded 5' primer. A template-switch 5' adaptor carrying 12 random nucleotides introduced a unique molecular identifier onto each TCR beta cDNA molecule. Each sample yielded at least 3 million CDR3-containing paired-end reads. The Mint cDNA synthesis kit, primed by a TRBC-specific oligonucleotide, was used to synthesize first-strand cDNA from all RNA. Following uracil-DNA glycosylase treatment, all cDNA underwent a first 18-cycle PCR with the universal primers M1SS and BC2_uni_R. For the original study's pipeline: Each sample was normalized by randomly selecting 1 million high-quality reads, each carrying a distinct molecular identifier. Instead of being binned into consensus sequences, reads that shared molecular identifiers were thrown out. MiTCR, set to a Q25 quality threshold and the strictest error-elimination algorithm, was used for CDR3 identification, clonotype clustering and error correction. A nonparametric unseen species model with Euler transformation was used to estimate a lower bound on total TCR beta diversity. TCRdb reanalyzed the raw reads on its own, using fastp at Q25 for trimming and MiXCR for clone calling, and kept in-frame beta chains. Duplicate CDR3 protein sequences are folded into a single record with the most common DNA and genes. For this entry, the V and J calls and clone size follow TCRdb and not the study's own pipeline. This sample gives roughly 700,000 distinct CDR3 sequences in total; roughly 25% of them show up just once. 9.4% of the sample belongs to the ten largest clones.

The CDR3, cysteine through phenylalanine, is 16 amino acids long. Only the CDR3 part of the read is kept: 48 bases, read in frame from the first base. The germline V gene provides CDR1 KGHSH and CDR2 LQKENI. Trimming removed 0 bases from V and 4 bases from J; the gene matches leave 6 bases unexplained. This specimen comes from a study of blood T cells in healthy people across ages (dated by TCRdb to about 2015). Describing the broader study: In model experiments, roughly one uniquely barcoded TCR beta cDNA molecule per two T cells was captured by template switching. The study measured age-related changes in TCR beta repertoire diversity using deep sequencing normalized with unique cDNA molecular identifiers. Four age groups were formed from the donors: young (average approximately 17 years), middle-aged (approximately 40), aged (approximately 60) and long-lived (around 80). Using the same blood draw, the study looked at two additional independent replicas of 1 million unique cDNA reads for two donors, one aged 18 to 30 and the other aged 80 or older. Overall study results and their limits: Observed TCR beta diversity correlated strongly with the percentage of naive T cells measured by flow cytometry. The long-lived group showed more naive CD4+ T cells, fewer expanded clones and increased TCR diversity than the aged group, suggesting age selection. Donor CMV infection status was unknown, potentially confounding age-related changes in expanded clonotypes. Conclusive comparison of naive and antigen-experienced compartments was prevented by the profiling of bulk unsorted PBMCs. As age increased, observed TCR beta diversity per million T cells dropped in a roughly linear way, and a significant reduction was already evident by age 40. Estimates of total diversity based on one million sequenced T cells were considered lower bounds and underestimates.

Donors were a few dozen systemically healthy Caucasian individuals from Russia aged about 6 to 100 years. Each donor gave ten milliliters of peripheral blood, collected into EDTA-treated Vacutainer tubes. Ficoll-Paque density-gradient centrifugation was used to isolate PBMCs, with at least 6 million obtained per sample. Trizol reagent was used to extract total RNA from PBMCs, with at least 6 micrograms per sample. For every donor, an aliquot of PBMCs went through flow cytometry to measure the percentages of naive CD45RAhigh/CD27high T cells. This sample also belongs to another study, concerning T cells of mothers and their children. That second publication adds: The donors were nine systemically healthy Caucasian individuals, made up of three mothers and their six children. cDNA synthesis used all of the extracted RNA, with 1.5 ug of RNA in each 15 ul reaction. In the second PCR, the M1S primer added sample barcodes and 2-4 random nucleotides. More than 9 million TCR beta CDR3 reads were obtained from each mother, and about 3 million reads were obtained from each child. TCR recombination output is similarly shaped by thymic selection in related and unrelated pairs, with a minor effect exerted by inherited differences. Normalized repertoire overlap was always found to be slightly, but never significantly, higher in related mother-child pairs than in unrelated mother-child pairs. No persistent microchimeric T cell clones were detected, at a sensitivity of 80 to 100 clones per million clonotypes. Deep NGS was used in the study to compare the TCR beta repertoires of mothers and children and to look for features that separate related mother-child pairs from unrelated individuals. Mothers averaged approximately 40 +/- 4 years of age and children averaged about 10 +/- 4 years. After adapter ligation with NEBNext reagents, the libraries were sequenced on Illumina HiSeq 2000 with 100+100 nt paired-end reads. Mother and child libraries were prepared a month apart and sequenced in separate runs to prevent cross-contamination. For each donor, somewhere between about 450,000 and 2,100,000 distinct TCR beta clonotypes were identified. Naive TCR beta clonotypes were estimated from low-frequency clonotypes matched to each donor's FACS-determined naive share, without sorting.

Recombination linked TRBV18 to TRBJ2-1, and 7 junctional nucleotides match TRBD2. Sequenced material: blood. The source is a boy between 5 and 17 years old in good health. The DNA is TGTGCCAGCTCACCACCTAGGGCGGGAGTATACAATGAGCAGTTCTTC. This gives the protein CASSPPRAGVYNEQFF.